A single count supports the clone carrying this T cell receptor beta chain. Its antigen remains unknown. PCR involved 60 Vbeta and 13 Jbeta primers. As handled by the study authors: In a later analysis, the count reached approximately 80 million unique TCR beta chains, with about 11 million shared. Sequencing used immunoSEQ multiplex PCR; TCRdb keeps in-frame clones, though not all of them. That table furnishes V, J and clone size, whereas the DNA furnished D and trimming. This table has about 25,000 clones, 75% to 80% appearing once. Per germline, CDR1 MNHNS and CDR2 SASEGT. V was clipped by 9 bases and J by 2 bases; unmatched bases: 10. The CDR3 runs to 15 residues. This entry belongs to a study of cytomegalovirus exposure and HLA in healthy donors. Study-wide results and caveats: In a later analysis, a missense DCLRE1C variant was linked to TCR beta V- and J-gene trimming. In a later analysis, an Asian-associated ancestry cluster reportedly showed fewer N-insertions than the roughly 730-donor mean.

The V and J genes are TRBV6-1 and TRBJ2-7; 10 nucleotides line up with TRBD2. The TCR sequence derives from a male donor in good health and CMV-seronegative. Sequenced input: PBMCs. Written as DNA, the CDR3 is TGTGCCAGTGCCCGGGAAAGCGGGGGGGCCTACGAGCAGTACTTC. Its translation is CASARESGGAYEQYF.